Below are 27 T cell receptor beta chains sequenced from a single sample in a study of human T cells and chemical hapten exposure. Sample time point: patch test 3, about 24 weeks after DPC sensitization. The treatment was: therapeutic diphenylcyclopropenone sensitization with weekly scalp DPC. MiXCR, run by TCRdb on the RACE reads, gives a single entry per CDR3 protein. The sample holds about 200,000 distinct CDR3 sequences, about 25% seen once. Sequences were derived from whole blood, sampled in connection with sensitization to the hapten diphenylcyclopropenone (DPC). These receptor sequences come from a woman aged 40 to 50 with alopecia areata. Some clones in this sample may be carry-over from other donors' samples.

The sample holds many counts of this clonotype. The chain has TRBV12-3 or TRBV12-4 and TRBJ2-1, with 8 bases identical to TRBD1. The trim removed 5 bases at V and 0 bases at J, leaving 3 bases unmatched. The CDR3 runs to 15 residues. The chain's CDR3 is CASSRTGSSYNEQFF. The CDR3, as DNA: TGTGCCAGCAGTCGGACAGGGAGCTCCTACAATGAGCAGTTCTTC.

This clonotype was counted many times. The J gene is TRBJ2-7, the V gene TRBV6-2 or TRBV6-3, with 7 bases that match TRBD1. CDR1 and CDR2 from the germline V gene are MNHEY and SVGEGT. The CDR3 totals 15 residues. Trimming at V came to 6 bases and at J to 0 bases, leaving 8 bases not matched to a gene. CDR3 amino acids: CASRAGTAPSYEQYF. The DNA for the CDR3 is TGTGCCAGCAGGGCCGGGACAGCGCCCTCCTACGAGCAGTACTTC.

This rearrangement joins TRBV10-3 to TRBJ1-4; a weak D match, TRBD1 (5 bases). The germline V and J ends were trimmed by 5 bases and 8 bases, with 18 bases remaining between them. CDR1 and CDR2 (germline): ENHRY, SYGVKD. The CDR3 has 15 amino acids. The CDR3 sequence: CAISTLAGGTEKLFF. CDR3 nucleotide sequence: TGTGCCATCAGTACCCTCGCCGGTGGGACCGAAAAACTGTTTTTT.

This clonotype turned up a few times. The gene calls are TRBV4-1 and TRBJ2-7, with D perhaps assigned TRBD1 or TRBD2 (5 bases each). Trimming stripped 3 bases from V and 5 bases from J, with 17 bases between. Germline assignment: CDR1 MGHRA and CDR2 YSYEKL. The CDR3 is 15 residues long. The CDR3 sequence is CASSQPGRVPHEQYF. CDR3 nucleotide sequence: TGCGCCAGCAGCCAGCCGGGACGCGTCCCCCACGAGCAGTACTTC.

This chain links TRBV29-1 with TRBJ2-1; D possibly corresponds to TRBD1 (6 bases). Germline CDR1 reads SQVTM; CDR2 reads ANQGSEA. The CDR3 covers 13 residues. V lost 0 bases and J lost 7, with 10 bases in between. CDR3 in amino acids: CSVEETQGNEQFF. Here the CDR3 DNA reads TGCAGCGTTGAAGAAACTCAGGGGAATGAGCAGTTCTTC.

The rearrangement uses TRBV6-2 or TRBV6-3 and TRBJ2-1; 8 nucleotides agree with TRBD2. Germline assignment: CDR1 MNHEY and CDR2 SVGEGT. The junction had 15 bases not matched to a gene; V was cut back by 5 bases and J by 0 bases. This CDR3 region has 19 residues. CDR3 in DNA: TGTGCCAGCAGTGAACCGGGACTAGGAGTCACCAGCTCCTACAATGAGCAGTTCTTC. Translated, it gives CASSEPGLGVTSSYNEQFF.

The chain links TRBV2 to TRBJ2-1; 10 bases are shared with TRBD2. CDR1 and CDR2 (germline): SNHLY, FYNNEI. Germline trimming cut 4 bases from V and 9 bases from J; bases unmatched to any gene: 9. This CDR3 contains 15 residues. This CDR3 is CASSASGRLVVEQFF. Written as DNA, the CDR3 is TGTGCCAGCAGTGCTAGCGGGAGATTGGTGGTTGAGCAGTTCTTC.

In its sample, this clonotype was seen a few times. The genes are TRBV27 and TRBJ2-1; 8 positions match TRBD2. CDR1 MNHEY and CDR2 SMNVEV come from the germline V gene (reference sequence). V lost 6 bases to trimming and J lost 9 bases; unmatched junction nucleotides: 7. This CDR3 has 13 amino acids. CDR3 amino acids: CASRIQAGVEQFF. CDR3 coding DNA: TGTGCCAGCAGAATCCAAGCGGGAGTTGAGCAGTTCTTC.

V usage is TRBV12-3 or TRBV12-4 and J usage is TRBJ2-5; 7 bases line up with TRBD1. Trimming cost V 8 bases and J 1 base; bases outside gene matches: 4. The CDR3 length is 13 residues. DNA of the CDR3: TGTGCCAGCCTACAGGGGCCCCAAGAGACCCAGTACTTC. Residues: CASLQGPQETQYF.

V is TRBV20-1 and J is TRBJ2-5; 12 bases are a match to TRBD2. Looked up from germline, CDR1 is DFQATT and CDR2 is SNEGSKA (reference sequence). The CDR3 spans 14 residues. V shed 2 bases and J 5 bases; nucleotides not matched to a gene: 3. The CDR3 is CSARRTSGIETQYF. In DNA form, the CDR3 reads TGCAGTGCTAGAAGGACTAGCGGGATTGAGACCCAGTACTTC.

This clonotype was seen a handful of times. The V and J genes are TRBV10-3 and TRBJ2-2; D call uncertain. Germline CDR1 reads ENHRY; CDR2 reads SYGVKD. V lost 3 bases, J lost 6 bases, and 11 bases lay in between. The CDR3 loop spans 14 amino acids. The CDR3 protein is CAISEQSSAGELFF. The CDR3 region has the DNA TGTGCCATCAGTGAACAGTCGAGCGCCGGGGAGCTGTTTTTT.

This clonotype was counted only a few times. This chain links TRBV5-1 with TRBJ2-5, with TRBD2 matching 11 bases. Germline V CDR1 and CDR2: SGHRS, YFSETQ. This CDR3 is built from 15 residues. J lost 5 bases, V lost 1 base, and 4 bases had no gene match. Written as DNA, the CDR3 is TGCGCCAGCAGCTTGACTAGCGGGAGAGCCGAGACCCAGTACTTC. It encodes CASSLTSGRAETQYF.

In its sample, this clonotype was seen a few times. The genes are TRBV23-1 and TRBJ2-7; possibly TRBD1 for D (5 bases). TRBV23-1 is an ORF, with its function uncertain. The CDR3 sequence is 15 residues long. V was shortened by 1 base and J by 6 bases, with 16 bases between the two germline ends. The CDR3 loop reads CASSQFLGVRSEQYF. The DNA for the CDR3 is TGCGCCAGCAGTCAATTCTTAGGGGTTCGGAGCGAGCAGTACTTC.

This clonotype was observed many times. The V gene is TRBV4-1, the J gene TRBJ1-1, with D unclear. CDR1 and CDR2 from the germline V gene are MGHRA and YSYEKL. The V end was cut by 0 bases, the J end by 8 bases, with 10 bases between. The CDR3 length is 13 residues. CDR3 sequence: CASSQDRGLEAFF. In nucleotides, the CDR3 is TGCGCCAGCAGCCAAGATCGAGGGTTGGAAGCTTTCTTT.

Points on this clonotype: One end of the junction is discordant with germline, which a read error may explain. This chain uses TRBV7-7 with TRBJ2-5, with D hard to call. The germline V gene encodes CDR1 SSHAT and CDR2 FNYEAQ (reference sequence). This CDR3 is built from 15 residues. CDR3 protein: CASTLGISEQETQYF. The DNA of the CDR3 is TGTGCTAGCACCCTGGGGATATCGGAACAAGAGACCCAGTACTTC.

CDR3 protein: CASSIAGGTGELFF. CDR3 DNA: TGCGCCAGCAGTATAGCGGGAGGAACCGGGGAGCTGTTTTTT. V and J are TRBV5-1 and TRBJ2-2; 10 bases line up with TRBD2. With V trimmed by 5 bases and J by 5 bases, 3 bases remained unmatched. Germline-derived CDR1 and CDR2 are SGHRS and YFSETQ. The CDR3 runs 14 residues.

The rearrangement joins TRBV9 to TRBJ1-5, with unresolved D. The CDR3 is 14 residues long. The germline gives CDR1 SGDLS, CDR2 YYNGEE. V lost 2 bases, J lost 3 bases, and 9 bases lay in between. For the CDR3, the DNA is TGTGCCAGCAGCGTTTGGCTACCCAATCAGCCCCAGCATTTT. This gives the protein CASSVWLPNQPQHF.

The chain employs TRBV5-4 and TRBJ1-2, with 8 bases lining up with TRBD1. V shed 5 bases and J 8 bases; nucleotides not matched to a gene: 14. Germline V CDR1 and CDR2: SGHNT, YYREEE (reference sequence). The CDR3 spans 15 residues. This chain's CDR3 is CASSLFGQGDRGYTF. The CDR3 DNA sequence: TGTGCCAGCAGTCTGTTTGGACAGGGAGATCGGGGCTACACCTTC.

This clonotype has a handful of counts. In nucleotides, the CDR3 is TGTGCCAGCAGTTCCGTTGGTCGAGTGACCAATAATTCACCCCTCCACTTT. This translates into CASSSVGRVTNNSPLHF. This chain connects TRBV6-5 to TRBJ1-6; no clear D gene. CDR1 is MNHEY, CDR2 SVGAGI, per germline. The CDR3 runs to 17 residues. The germline V and J ends were trimmed by 4 bases and 5 bases, with 18 bases remaining between them.

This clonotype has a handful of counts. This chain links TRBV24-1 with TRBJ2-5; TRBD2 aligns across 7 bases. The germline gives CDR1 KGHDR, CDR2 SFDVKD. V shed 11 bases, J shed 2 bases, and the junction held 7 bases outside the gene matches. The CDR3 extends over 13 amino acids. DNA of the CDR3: TGTGCCATCGCCGCGGGGGATCAAGAGACCCAGTACTTC. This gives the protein CAIAAGDQETQYF.

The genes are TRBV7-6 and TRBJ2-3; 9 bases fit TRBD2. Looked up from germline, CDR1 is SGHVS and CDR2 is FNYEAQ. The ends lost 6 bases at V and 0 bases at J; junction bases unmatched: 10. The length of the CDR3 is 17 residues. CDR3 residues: CASSPLAGRPSTDTQYF. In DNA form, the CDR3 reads TGTGCCAGCAGTCCGCTAGCGGGAAGACCGAGCACAGATACGCAGTATTTT.

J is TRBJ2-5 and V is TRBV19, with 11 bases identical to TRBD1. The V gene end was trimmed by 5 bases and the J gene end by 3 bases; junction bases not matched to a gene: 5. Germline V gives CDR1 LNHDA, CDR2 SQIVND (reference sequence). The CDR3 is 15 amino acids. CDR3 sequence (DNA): TGTGCCAGTAGTGGGGTGGGACAGGGGGAAGAGACCCAGTACTTC. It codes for CASSGVGQGEETQYF.

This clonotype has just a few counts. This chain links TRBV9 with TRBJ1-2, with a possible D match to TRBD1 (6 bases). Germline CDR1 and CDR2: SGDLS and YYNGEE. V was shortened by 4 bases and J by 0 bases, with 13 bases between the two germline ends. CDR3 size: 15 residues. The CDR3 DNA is TGTGCCAGCAGCCCAGGTCAGGGGCCTAACTATGGCTACACCTTC. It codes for CASSPGQGPNYGYTF.

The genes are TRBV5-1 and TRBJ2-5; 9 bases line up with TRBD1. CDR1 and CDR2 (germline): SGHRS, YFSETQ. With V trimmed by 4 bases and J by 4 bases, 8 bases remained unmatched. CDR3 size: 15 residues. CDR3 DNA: TGCGCCAGCAGCAAAAACACAGGGGGCGTAGAGACCCAGTACTTC. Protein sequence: CASSKNTGGVETQYF.

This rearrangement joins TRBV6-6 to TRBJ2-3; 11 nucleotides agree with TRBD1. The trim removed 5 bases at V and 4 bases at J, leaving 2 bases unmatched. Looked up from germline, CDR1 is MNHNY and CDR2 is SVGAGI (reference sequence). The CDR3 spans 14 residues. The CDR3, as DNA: TGTGCCAGCAGTAGGGGACAGGGGGCAGATACGCAGTATTTT. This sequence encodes CASSRGQGADTQYF.

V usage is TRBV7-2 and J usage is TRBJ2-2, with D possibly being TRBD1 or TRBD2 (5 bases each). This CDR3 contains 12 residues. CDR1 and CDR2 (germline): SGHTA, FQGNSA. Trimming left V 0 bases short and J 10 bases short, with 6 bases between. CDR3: CASSLAGTELFF. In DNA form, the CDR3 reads TGTGCCAGCAGCTTAGCAGGGACGGAGCTGTTTTTT.

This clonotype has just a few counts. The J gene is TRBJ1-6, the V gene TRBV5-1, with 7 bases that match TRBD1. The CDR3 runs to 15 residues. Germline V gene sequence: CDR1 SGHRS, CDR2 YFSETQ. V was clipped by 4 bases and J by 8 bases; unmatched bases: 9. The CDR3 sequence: CASSRQGGLDSPLHF. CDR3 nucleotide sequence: TGCGCCAGCAGCCGACAGGGTGGCCTGGATTCACCCCTCCACTTT.